The 21 T cell receptor beta chains below were found in one sample sequenced in a study of shared clonotypes between healthy human individuals. Repertoires were generated with immunoSEQ multiplex PCR, while TCRdb's copy carries only in-frame clones and drops some. The table includes 550,000 to 850,000 clones, roughly 72% detected once. Sequenced material: memory CD4+ T cells sorted from blood. Subset of the sample: CD45RA-negative fraction. These TCRs come from a woman aged 25 to 39 in good health.

V gene TRBV4-1 combines with J gene TRBJ1-4; possibly TRBD1 for D (5 bases). CDR3 size: 13 residues. Germline assignment: CDR1 MGHRA and CDR2 YSYEKL. Trimming pared 4 bases from V and 5 bases from J, leaving 8 bases between. The CDR3: CASSRQRNEKLFF. DNA of the CDR3: TGCGCCAGCAGCCGACAGAGAAATGAAAAACTGTTTTTT.

The rearrangement uses TRBV5-1 and TRBJ1-1; 8 bases are a match to TRBD1. This CDR3 has 14 amino acids. The trim removed 4 bases at V and 4 bases at J, leaving 6 bases unmatched. Germline V gene sequence: CDR1 SGHRS, CDR2 YFSETQ. The CDR3 DNA reads as TGCGCCAGCAGCCCGGGACAGGACGGCACTGAAGCTTTCTTT. The encoded protein is CASSPGQDGTEAFF.

This clone was picked up one time. The rearrangement uses TRBV18 and TRBJ1-4; D unclear. V was trimmed by 3 bases and J by 6 bases, leaving 8 bases between them. Germline CDR1 is KGHSH and CDR2 is LQKENI. The CDR3 extends over 13 amino acids. In nucleotides, the CDR3 is TGTGCCAGCTCACCCCAGGAGGATGAAAAACTGTTTTTT. Translating gives CASSPQEDEKLFF.

A single count supports this clone. The CDR3 sequence is CASSFVSGRVPYEQYF. CDR3 nucleotide sequence: TGTGCCAGCAGCTTCGTAAGCGGGAGAGTTCCCTACGAGCAGTACTTC. This rearrangement joins TRBV7-9 to TRBJ2-7; TRBD2 agrees at 8 bases. The length of the CDR3 is 16 residues. CDR1 and CDR2 (germline): SEHNR, FQNEAQ (reference sequence). Unmatched junction bases numbered 9, after V lost 3 bases and J lost 2 bases.

The sample holds one count of this clone. The chain recombines TRBV6-1 with TRBJ2-7; D call uncertain. In germline, CDR1 is MNHNS, CDR2 SASEGT. The CDR3 covers 14 residues. Trimming cost V 1 base and J 3 bases, with 10 bases left between them. CDR3 sequence reads: CASSEVLKIYEQYF. For the CDR3, the DNA is TGTGCCAGCAGTGAAGTACTGAAGATCTACGAGCAGTACTTC.

The chain uses TRBV2 and TRBJ2-7; D unclear. Germline CDR1 and CDR2: SNHLY and FYNNEI. V lost 7 bases and J lost 6, with 19 bases in between. CDR3 length equals 14 residues. The CDR3, as DNA: TGTGCCAGCAATTCGCCCCGGGCGGCGCGCGAGCAGTACTTC. Its protein product is CASNSPRAAREQYF.

The chain links TRBV6-1 to TRBJ1-1; no reliable D call. CDR1 and CDR2 (germline): MNHNS, SASEGT. This CDR3 region has 14 residues. V lost 1 base to trimming and J lost 1 base, with 7 bases between them. For the CDR3, the DNA is TGTGCCAGCAGTGAAGTCGCGCCGAACACTGAAGCTTTCTTT. This gives the protein CASSEVAPNTEAFF.

The chain is built from TRBV4-1 and TRBJ2-2, with TRBD1 identical over 8 bases. Germline V gene lookup returns CDR1 MGHRA and CDR2 YSYEKL. V shed 2 bases, J shed 4 bases, and the junction held 3 bases outside the gene matches. The CDR3 length is 15 residues. The CDR3 region is CASSQPGGRTGELFF. DNA of the CDR3: TGCGCCAGCAGCCAACCAGGGGGCCGCACCGGGGAGCTGTTTTTT.

The sample holds one count of this clone. Different DNA sequences within this sample yield the same CDR3. The chain joins TRBV10-3 to TRBJ2-7; D is undetermined. The CDR3 has 13 amino acids. Germline assignment: CDR1 ENHRY and CDR2 SYGVKD. The V end was cut by 5 bases, the J end by 1 base, with 9 bases between. The CDR3, as DNA: TGTGCCATCAGTCCCGGCAGTTCCTACGAGCAGTACTTC. Protein product: CAISPGSSYEQYF.

Remarks on this clone: A much larger clone lies one base from this, so it may be a read error. The same CDR3 is also encoded by other DNA sequences in this sample. The chain has TRBV5-1 and TRBJ2-1; 15 bases match TRBD2. Trimming took 3 bases from V and 7 from J; bases not matched to a gene: 2. The CDR3 has 15 residues. CDR1 and CDR2 from the germline V gene are SGHRS and YFSETQ. CDR3 nucleotide sequence: TGCGCCAGCAGCTCGGGACTAGCGGGAGGTAATGAGCAGTTCTTC. This gives the protein CASSSGLAGGNEQFF. The full variable domain, its missing parts supplied by reference TRBV5-1 and TRBJ2-1, is KAGVTQTPRYLIKTRGQQVTLSCSPISGHRSVSWYQQTPGQGLQFLFEYFSETQRNKGNFPGRFSGRQFSNSRSEMNVSTLELGDSALYLCASSSGLAGGNEQFFGPGTRLTVL.

The V call is TRBV28, the J call TRBJ1-5; D call uncertain. Per germline, CDR1 MDHEN and CDR2 SYDVKM. The ends were cut back, 3 bases at V and 4 bases at J, with 10 bases in the middle. CDR3 length: 14 residues. Here the CDR3 DNA reads TGTGCCAGCAGTTTGAACAGCAAAAATCAGCCCCAGCATTTT. Protein: CASSLNSKNQPQHF.

This clone was counted between two and nine times. This chain uses TRBV28 with TRBJ1-2; tentatively, D is TRBD1 (6 bases). Trimming cost V 5 bases and J 7 bases, with 14 bases left between them. There are 13 residues in the CDR3. Looked up from germline, CDR1 is MDHEN and CDR2 is SYDVKM. This chain's CDR3 is CASSRGFQIGYTF. Here the CDR3 DNA reads TGTGCCAGCAGTAGGGGGTTCCAGATTGGCTACACCTTC.

The chain combines TRBV5-1 with TRBJ2-2, with 12 bases fitting TRBD2. The V gene end was trimmed by 4 bases and the J gene end by 6 bases; junction bases not matched to a gene: 7. CDR3 length equals 16 residues. Germline V lookup: CDR1 SGHRS, CDR2 YFSETQ. The CDR3 reads CASSVTSGRLAGELFF. In DNA form, the CDR3 reads TGCGCCAGCAGCGTAACTAGCGGGAGGTTGGCCGGGGAGCTGTTTTTT. The complete variable domain, with remaining parts taken from reference TRBV5-1 and TRBJ2-2, reads KAGVTQTPRYLIKTRGQQVTLSCSPISGHRSVSWYQQTPGQGLQFLFEYFSETQRNKGNFPGRFSGRQFSNSRSEMNVSTLELGDSALYLCASSVTSGRLAGELFFGEGSRLTVL.

The rearrangement uses TRBV7-9 and TRBJ2-3; D perhaps matches TRBD2 (6 bases). The germline V gene encodes CDR1 SEHNR and CDR2 FQNEAQ (reference sequence). Trimming took 4 bases from V and 5 from J, leaving 22 bases between them. This CDR3 is 17 amino acids long. Here the CDR3 reads CASSSFEVGYGGDTQYF. The CDR3 coding sequence is TGTGCCAGCAGCTCCTTCGAAGTAGGGTACGGGGGAGATACGCAGTATTTT.

The rearrangement joins TRBV4-1 to TRBJ1-1; D is possibly TRBD1 (6 bases). The CDR3 is 17 residues long. CDR1 is MGHRA, CDR2 YSYEKL, per germline. The V end was cut by 1 base, the J end by 1 base, with 16 bases between. CDR3 sequence (DNA): TGCGCCAGCAGCCAAGGGAATATTAGGGGGTCGAACACTGAAGCTTTCTTT. This codes for CASSQGNIRGSNTEAFF.

On this clone: Other DNA sequences in the same sample also yield this CDR3. CDR3 DNA sequence: TGTGCCAGCAGCGCCGGGGGATCCTACAATGAGCAGTTCTTC. Translating it yields CASSAGGSYNEQFF. The genes are TRBV6-1 and TRBJ2-1, with a weak D call TRBD2 (6 bases). The V end lost 6 bases, the J end lost 1 base, and 10 bases lay between the germline ends. The CDR3 consists of 14 residues. CDR1 MNHNS and CDR2 SASEGT come from the germline V gene.

This chain joins TRBV5-1 and TRBJ2-7; 8 bases are a match to TRBD2. From germline, CDR1 is SGHRS and CDR2 YFSETQ. V was pared by 6 bases and J by 1 base, with 12 bases of the junction left unmatched. The CDR3 spans 16 residues. The CDR3 region has the DNA TGCGCCAGCAAACGGGAGGCTAGCGGGTATTCCTACGAGCAGTACTTC. Its translation: CASKREASGYSYEQYF. Combining the CDR3 with reference TRBV5-1 and TRBJ2-7 gives the whole variable domain KAGVTQTPRYLIKTRGQQVTLSCSPISGHRSVSWYQQTPGQGLQFLFEYFSETQRNKGNFPGRFSGRQFSNSRSEMNVSTLELGDSALYLCASKREASGYSYEQYFGPGTRLTVT.

This chain links TRBV7-8 with TRBJ1-5, with 8 bases lining up with TRBD1. This CDR3 comprises 18 residues. Looked up from germline, CDR1 is SGHVS and CDR2 is FQNEAQ. The ends lost 3 bases at V and 4 bases at J; junction bases unmatched: 14. The CDR3 spells CASSLDTWTGLGNQPQHF. DNA for the CDR3: TGTGCCAGCAGCTTGGATACTTGGACAGGGCTCGGAAATCAGCCCCAGCATTTT.

This rearrangement joins TRBV7-2 to TRBJ2-1; tentatively, D is TRBD2 (5 bases). Germline CDR1 reads SGHTA; CDR2 reads FQGNSA. V shed 9 bases and J shed 8 bases, with 14 bases lying between them. The CDR3 length is 12 residues. In nucleotides, the CDR3 is TGTGCCAGTCAGGCGAGGGTTGATGAGCAGTTCTTC. Encoded protein: CASQARVDEQFF.

This clone has at least ten counts. The rearrangement uses TRBV28 and TRBJ1-2, with a tentative D call TRBD1 (5 bases). V lost 5 bases, J lost 4 bases, and 11 bases lay in between. Germline CDR1 MDHEN, CDR2 SYDVKM. The CDR3 totals 13 residues. CDR3 loop: CASSKGDGYGYTF. The DNA for the CDR3 is TGTGCCAGCAGTAAAGGGGACGGCTATGGCTACACCTTC.

As DNA, the CDR3 is TGTGCCAGCAGTTTCCTCGGGGGAGTCGAGGAGCAGTACTTC. Translated: CASSFLGGVEEQYF. V is TRBV27 and J is TRBJ2-7; tentative D call: TRBD2 (6 bases). CDR3 length: 14 residues. Germline V gene data show CDR1 as MNHEY and CDR2 as SMNVEV (reference sequence). The V and J ends lost 3 bases and 7 bases respectively, with 16 bases between them.